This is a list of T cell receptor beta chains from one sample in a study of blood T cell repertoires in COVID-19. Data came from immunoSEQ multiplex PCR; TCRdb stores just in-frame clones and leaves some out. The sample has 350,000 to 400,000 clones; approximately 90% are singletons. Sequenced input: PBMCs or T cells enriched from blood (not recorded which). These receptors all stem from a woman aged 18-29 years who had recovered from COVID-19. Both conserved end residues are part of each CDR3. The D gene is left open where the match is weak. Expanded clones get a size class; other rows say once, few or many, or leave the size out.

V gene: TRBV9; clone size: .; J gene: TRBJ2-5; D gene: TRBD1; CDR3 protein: CASSLRTGGAETQYF; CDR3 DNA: TGTGCCAGCAGCTTGCGGACAGGGGGCGCGGAGACCCAGTACTTC
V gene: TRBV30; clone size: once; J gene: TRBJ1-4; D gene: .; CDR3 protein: CAWSHRWSSNEKLFF; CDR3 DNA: TGTGCCTGGAGCCACAGGTGGAGCTCTAATGAAAAACTGTTTTTT
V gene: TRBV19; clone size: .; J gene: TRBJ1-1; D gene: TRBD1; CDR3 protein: CASSTRQGGNTEAFF; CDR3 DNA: TGTGCCAGTAGTACGAGACAGGGCGGGAACACTGAAGCTTTCTTT
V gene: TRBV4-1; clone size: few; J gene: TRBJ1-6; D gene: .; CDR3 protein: CASSQGQGESPLHF; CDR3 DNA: TGCGCCAGCAGCCAAGGGCAGGGTGAATCACCCCTCCACTTT
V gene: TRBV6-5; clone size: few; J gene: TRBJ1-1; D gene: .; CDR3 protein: CATLRDTEAFF; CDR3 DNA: TGTGCCACCCTCCGGGACACTGAAGCTTTCTTT
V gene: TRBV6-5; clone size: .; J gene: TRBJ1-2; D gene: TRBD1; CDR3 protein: CASTSQGAAYGYTF; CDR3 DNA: TGTGCCAGCACCTCTCAGGGGGCTGCCTATGGCTACACCTTC
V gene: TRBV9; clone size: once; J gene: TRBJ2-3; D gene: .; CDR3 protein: CASSARDSHHTQYF; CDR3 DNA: TGTGCCAGCAGCGCCCGGGACTCACACCATACGCAGTATTTT
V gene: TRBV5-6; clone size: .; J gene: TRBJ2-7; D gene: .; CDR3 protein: CASSQAGIKNEQYF; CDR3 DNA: TGTGCCAGCAGCCAGGCGGGGATAAAGAACGAGCAGTACTTC
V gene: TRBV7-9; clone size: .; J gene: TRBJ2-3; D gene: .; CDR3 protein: CASSPMGVFRGTDTQYF; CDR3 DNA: TGTGCCAGCAGCCCGATGGGCGTATTCAGGGGCACAGATACGCAGTATTTT
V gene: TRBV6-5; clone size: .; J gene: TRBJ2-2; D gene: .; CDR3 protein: CASSWGAGELFF; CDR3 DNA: TGTGCCAGCAGTTGGGGGGCCGGGGAGCTGTTTTTT
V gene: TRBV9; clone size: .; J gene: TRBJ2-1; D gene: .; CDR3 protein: CASSIRNEQFF; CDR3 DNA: TGTGCCAGCAGCATCAGGAATGAGCAGTTCTTC
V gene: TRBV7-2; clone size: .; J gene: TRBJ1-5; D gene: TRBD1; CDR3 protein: CASSSYPGTGAANNQPQHF; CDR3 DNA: TGTGCCAGCAGCTCCTACCCCGGGACAGGGGCCGCGAACAATCAGCCCCAGCATTTT
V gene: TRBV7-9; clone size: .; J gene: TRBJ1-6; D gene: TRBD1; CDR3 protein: CASSLVQGSSYNSPLHF; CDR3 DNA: TGTGCCAGCAGCTTAGTACAGGGGAGCTCCTATAATTCACCCCTCCACTTT
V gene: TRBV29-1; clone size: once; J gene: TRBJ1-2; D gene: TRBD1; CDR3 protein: CSAVQGAYGYTF; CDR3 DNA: TGCAGCGCTGTACAGGGGGCCTATGGCTACACCTTC
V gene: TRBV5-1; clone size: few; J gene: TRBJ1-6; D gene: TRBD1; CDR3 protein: CASSLLRDRGSPLHF; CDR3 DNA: TGCGCCAGCAGCTTGCTCCGGGACAGGGGTTCACCCCTCCACTTT
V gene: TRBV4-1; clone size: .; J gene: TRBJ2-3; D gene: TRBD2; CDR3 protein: CASSQVSGGGDTQYF; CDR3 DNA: TGCGCCAGCAGCCAAGTTAGCGGGGGCGGGGATACGCAGTATTTT
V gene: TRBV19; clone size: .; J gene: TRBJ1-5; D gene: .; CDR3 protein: CASSIGHAPQHF; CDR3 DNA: TGTGCCAGTAGTATAGGACACGCGCCCCAGCATTTT